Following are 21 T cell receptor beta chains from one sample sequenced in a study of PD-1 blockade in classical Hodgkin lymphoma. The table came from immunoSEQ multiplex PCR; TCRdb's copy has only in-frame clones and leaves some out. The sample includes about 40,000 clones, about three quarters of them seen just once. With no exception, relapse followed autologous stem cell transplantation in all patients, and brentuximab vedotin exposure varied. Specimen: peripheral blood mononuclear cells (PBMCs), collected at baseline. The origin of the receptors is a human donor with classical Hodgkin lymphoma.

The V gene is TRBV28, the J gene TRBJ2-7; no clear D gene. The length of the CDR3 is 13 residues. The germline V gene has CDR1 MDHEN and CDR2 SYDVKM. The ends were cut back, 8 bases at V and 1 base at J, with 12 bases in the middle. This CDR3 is CASRPRSSYEQYF. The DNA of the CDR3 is TGTGCCAGCCGGCCGCGGAGTTCCTACGAGCAGTACTTC.

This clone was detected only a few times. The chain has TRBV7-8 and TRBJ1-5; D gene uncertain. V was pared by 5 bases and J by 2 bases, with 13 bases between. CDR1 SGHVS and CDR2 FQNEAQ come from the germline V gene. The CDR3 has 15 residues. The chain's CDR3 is CASSRTLAGNQPQHF. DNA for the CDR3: TGTGCCAGCAGCCGGACTCTGGCGGGCAATCAGCCCCAGCATTTT.

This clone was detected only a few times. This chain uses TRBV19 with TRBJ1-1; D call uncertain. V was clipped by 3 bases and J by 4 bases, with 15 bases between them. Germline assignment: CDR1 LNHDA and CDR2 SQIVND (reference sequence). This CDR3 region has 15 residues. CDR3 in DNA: TGTGCCAGTAGTATTTTGGGCAGAGACTTCACTGAAGCTTTCTTT. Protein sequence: CASSILGRDFTEAFF.

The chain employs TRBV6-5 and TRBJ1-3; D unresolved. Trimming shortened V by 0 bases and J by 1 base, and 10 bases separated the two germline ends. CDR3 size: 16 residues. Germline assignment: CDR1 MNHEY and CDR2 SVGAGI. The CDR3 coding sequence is TGTGCCAGCAGTTACTCTGCGGGGTATTCTGGAAACACCATATATTTT. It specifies CASSYSAGYSGNTIYF.

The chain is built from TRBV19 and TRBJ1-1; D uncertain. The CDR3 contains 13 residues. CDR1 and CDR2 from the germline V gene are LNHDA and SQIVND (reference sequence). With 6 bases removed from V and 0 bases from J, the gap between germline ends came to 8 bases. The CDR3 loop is CASSPFMNTEAFF. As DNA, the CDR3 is TGTGCCAGTAGCCCGTTCATGAACACTGAAGCTTTCTTT.

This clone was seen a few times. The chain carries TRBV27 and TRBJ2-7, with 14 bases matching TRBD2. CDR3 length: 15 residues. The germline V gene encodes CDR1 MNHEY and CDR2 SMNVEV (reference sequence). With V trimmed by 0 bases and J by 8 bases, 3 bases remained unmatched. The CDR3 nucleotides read TGTGCCAGCAGTTTATCGGGACTAGCGGGAGTTCAGCAGTACTTC. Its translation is CASSLSGLAGVQQYF.

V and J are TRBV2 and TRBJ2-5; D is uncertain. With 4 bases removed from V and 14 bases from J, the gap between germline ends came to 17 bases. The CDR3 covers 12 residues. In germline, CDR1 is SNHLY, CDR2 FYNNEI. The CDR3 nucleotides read TGTGCCAGCAGTGCCCAAACAGAGATTCCCTACTTC. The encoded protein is CASSAQTEIPYF.

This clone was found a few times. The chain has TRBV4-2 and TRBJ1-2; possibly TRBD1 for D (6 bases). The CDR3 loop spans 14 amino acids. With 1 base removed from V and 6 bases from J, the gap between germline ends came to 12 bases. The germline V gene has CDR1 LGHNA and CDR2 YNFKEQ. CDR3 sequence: CASSQVSRTDGYTF. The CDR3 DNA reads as TGTGCCAGCAGCCAAGTTAGTAGGACAGATGGCTACACCTTC.

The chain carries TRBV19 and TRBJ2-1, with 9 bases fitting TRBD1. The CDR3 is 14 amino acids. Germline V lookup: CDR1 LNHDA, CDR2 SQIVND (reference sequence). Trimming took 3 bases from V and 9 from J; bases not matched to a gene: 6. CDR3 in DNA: TGTGCCAGTAGTATTCGGGGACAGGGAGGTGAGCAGTTCTTC. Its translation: CASSIRGQGGEQFF.

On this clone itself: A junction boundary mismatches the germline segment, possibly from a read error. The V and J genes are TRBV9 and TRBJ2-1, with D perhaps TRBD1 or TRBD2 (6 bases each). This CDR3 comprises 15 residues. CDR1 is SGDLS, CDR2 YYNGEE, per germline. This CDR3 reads CASNVPDSWGDEQFF. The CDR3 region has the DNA TGTGCCAGCAACGTACCGGACAGTTGGGGGGATGAGCAGTTCTTC.

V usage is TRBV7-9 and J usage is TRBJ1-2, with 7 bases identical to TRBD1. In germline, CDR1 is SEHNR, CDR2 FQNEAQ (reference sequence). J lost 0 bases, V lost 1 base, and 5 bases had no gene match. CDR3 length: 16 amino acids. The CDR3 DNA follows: TGTGCCAGCAGCTTAGGGACAGGTGGGACTAACTATGGCTACACCTTC. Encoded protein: CASSLGTGGTNYGYTF.

CDR3: CASSGSRGMAGNEQFF. The CDR3 DNA follows: TGTGCCAGCAGTGGATCACGGGGGATGGCCGGGAATGAGCAGTTCTTC. The chain has TRBV5-4 and TRBJ2-1, with D perhaps matching TRBD2 (6 bases). Deletions cut 5 bases from V and 7 bases from J, with 22 bases between. From germline, CDR1 is SGHNT and CDR2 YYREEE (reference sequence). CDR3 length: 16 amino acids.

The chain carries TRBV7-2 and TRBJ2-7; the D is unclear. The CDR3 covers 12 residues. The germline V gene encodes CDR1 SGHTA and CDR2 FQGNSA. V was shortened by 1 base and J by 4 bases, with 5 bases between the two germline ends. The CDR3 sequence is CASSLVLYEQYF. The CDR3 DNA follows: TGTGCCAGCAGCTTAGTTTTATACGAGCAGTACTTC. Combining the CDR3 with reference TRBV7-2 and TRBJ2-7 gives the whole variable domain GAGVSQSPSNKVTEKGKDVELRCDPISGHTALYWYRQSLGQGLEFLIYFQGNSAPDKSGLPSDRFSAERTGGSVSTLTIQRTQQEDSAVYLCASSLVLYEQYFGPGTRLTVT.

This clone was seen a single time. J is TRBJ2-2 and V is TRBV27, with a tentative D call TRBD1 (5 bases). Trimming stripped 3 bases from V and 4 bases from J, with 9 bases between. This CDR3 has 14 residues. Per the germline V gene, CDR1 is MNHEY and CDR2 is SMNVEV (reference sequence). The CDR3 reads CASSFVRATGELFF. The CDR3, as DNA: TGTGCCAGCAGTTTTGTCAGGGCCACCGGGGAGCTGTTTTTT.

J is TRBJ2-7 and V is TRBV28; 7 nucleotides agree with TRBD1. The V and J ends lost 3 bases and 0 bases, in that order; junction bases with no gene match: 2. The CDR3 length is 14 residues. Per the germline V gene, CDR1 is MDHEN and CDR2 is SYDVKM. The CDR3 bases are TGTGCCAGCAGTTTGGGGGACAGCTCCTACGAGCAGTACTTC. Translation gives CASSLGDSSYEQYF.

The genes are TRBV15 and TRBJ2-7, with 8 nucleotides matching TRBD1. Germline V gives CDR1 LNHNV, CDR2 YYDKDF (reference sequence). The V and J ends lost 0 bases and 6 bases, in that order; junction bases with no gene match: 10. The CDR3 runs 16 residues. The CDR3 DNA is TGTGCCACCAGCAGAGAACCTCTGGGACAGGCGAGCGAGCAGTACTTC. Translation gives CATSREPLGQASEQYF. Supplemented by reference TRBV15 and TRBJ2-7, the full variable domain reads DAMVIQNPRYQVTQFGKPVTLSCSQTLNHNVMYWYQQKSSQAPKLLFHYYDKDFNNEADTPDNFQSRRPNTSFCFLDIRSPGLGDTAMYLCATSREPLGQASEQYFGPGTRLTVT.

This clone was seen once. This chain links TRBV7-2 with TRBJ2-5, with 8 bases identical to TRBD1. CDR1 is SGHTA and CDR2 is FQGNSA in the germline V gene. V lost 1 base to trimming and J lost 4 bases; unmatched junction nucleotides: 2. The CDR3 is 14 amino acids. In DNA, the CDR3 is TGTGCCAGCAGCTTAGACAGGGGGATAGAGACCCAGTACTTC. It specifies CASSLDRGIETQYF.

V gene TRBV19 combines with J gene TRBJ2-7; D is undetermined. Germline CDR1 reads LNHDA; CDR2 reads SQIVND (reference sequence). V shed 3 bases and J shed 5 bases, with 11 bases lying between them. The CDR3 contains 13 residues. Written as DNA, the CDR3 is TGTGCCAGTAGTATGGGCCGGTGGAACGAGCAGTACTTC. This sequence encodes CASSMGRWNEQYF.

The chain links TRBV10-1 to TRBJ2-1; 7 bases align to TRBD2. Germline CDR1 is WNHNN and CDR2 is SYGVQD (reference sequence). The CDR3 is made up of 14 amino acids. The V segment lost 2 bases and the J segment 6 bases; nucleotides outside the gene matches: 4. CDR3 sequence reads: CASSEVLAGNEQFF. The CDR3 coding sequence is TGCGCCAGCAGTGAGGTGTTAGCGGGCAATGAGCAGTTCTTC.

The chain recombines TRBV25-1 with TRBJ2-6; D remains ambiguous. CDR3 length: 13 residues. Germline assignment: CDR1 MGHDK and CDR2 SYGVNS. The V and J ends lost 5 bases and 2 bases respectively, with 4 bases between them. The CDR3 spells CASSITGANVLTF. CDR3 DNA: TGTGCCAGCAGTATTACTGGGGCCAACGTCCTGACTTTC.

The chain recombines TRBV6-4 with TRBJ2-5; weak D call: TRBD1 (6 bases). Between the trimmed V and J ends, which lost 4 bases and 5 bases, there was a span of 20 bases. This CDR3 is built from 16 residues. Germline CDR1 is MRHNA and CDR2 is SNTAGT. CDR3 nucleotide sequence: TGTGCCAGCAGTGTCCACGGCAGGGGAGTAAGGGAGACCCAGTACTTC. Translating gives CASSVHGRGVRETQYF.